The present T cell receptor (beta chain) was sequenced within a study of T cell changes during pregnancy in multiple sclerosis. Profiling relied on immunoSEQ multiplex PCR, and the TCRdb table lists in-frame clones only, not all of them. This table has approximately 48,000 clones, approximately 94% appearing once. Germline-derived CDR1 and CDR2 are SGHVS and FNYEAQ. The CDR3 has 17 amino acids. Trimming stripped 2 bases from V and 1 base from J, with 17 bases between. The chain carries TRBV7-6 and TRBJ1-1; tentatively, D is TRBD1 (5 bases). The sequenced sample was CD8+ T cells from peripheral blood mononuclear cells, obtained before pregnancy. The sequence was collected from a female donor with multiple sclerosis, enrolled in a pregnancy study. This chain's CDR3 is CASSLYPGLGGNTEAFF. CDR3 sequence (DNA): TGTGCCAGCAGCTTATACCCAGGGCTTGGTGGGAACACTGAAGCTTTCTTT.